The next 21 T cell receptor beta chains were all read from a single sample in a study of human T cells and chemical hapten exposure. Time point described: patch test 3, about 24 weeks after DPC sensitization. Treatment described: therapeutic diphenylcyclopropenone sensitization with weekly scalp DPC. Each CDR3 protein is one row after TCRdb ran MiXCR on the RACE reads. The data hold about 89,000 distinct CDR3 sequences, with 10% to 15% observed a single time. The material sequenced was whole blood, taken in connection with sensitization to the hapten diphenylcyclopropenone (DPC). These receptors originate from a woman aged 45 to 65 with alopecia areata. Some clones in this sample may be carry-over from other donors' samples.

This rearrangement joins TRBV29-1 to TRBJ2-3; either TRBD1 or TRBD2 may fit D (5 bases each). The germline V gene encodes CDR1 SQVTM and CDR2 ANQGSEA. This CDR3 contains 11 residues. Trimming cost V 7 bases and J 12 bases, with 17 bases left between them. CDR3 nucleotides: TGCAGCGCCCCGGCCGGGACCACTCAGTATTTT. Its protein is CSAPAGTTQYF.

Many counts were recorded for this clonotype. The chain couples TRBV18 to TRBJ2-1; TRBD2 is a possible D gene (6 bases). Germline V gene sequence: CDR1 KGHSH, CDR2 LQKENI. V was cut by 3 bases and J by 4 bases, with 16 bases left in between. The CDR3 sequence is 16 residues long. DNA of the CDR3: TGTGCCAGCTCACCGGGACTTATCGGGCCTTACAATGAGCAGTTCTTC. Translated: CASSPGLIGPYNEQFF.

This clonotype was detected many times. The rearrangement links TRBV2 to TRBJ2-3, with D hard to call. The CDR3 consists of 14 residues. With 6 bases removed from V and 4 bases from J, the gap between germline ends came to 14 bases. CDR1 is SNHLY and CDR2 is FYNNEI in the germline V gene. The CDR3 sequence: CASSPPVASDTQYF. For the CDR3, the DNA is TGTGCCAGCAGCCCTCCCGTAGCCTCAGATACGCAGTATTTT.

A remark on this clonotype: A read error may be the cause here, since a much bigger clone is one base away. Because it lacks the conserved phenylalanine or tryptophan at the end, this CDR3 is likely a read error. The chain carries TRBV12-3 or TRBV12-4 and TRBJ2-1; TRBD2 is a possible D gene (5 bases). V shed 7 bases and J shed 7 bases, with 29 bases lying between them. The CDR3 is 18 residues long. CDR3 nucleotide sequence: TGTGCCAGCACCCCGGGATCTACGGGTATTAGTGGATATAATGAGCAGTTCCTC. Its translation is CASTPGSTGISGYNEQFL.

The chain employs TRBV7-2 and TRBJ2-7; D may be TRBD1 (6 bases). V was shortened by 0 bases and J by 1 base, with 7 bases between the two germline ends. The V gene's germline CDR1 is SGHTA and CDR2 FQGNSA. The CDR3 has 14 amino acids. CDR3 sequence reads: CASSLADSSYEQYF. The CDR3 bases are TGTGCCAGCAGCTTAGCGGACAGTTCCTACGAGCAGTACTTC.

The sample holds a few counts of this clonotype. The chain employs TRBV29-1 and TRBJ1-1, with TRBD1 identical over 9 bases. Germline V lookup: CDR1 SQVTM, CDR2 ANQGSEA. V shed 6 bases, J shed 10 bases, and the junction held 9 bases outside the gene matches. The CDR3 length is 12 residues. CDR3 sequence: CSVQTQGAAAFF. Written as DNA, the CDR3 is TGCAGCGTACAAACACAGGGGGCTGCAGCTTTCTTT.

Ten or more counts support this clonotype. The CDR3 DNA reads TGTGCCAGCAGCCAGACCAACTATGGCTACACCTTC. Protein: CASSQTNYGYTF. The chain has TRBV4-2 and TRBJ1-2, with D unclear. Trimming shortened V by 3 bases and J by 2 bases, and 4 bases separated the two germline ends. This CDR3 has 12 amino acids. Per germline, CDR1 LGHNA and CDR2 YNFKEQ.

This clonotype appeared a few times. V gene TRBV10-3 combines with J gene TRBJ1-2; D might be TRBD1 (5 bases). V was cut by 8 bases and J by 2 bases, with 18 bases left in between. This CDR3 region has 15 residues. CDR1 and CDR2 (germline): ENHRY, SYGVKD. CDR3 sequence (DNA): TGTGCCATCTCCGAAGGGGTGGGCCGAAACTATGGCTACACCTTC. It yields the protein CAISEGVGRNYGYTF.

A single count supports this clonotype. CDR3 protein: CSVEQGHTEAFF. CDR3 in DNA: TGCAGCGTTGAGCAGGGGCACACTGAAGCTTTCTTT. The rearrangement joins TRBV29-1 to TRBJ1-1; a possible D gene is TRBD1 (6 bases). Germline V gene sequence: CDR1 SQVTM, CDR2 ANQGSEA. V shed 3 bases and J shed 3 bases, with 8 bases lying between them. The CDR3 is 12 amino acids.

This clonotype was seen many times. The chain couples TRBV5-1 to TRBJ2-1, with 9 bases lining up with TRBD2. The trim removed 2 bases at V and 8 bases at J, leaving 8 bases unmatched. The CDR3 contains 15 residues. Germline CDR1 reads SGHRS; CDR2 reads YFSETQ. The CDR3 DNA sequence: TGCGCCAGCAGCTTAATAGCGGGAGACGTTCATGAGCAGTTCTTC. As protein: CASSLIAGDVHEQFF.

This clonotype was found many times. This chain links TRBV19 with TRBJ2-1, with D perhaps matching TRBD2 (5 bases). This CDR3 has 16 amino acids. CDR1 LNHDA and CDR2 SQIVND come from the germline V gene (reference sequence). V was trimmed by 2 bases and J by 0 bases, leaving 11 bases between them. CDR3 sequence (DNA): TGTGCCAGTAGTATAAGTAGCGCAAGCTCCTACAATGAGCAGTTCTTC. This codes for CASSISSASSYNEQFF. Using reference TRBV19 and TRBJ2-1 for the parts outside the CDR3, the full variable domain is DGGITQSPKYLFRKEGQNVTLSCEQNLNHDAMYWYRQDPGQGLRLIYYSQIVNDFQKGDIAEGYSVSREKKESFPLTVTSAQKNPTAFYLCASSISSASSYNEQFFGPGTRLTVL.

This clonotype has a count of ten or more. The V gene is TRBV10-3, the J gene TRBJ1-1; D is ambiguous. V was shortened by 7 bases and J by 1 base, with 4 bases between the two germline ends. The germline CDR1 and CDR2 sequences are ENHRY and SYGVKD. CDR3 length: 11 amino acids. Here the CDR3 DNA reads TGTGCCATCACGGAGAACACTGAAGCTTTCTTT. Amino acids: CAITENTEAFF.

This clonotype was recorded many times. DNA for the CDR3: TGTGCCAGCAGCCCAGGGACAGTGCAGTATTTT. This gives the protein CASSPGTVQYF. This sequence joins TRBV9 and TRBJ2-3; 7 positions match TRBD1. Trimming at V came to 4 bases and at J to 11 bases, leaving 4 bases not matched to a gene. Germline V CDR1 and CDR2: SGDLS, YYNGEE. The CDR3 is made up of 11 amino acids.

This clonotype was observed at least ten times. CDR3 in amino acids: CASSFGLAGTQTQYF. The CDR3 coding sequence is TGTGCCAGCAGCTTTGGACTAGCGGGCACGCAGACCCAGTACTTC. The chain uses TRBV7-9 and TRBJ2-5; TRBD2 aligns across 11 bases. Germline V CDR1 and CDR2: SEHNR, FQNEAQ (reference sequence). V was clipped by 3 bases and J by 6 bases; unmatched bases: 6. The CDR3 sequence is 15 residues long.

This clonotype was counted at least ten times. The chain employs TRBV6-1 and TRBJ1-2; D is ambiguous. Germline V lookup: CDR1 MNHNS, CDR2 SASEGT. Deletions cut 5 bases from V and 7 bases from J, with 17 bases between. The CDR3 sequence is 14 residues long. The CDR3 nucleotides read TGTGCCAGCAGTACAACCTCCATAGGATCTGGCTACACCTTC. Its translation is CASSTTSIGSGYTF.

The CDR3 DNA reads TGTGCCACCAGTGAGGCTAGCGGGAGCACAGATACGCAGTATTTT. Amino acids: CATSEASGSTDTQYF. J is TRBJ2-3 and V is TRBV24-1; 8 bases map to TRBD2. Germline CDR1 is KGHDR and CDR2 is SFDVKD. Trimming took 4 bases from V and 0 from J; bases not matched to a gene: 2. The CDR3 consists of 15 residues.

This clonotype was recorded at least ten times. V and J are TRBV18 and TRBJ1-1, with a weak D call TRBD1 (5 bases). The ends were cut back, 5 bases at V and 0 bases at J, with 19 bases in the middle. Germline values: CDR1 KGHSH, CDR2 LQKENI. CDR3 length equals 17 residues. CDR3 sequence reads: CASSSWGREGMNTEAFF. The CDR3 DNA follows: TGTGCCAGCTCAAGCTGGGGCCGTGAGGGTATGAACACTGAAGCTTTCTTT.

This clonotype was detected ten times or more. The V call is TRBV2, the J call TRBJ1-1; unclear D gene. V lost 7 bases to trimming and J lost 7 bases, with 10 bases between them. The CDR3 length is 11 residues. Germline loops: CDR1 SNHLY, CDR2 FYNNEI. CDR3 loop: CASKGLHEAFF. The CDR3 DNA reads TGTGCCAGCAAAGGGCTGCATGAAGCTTTCTTT.

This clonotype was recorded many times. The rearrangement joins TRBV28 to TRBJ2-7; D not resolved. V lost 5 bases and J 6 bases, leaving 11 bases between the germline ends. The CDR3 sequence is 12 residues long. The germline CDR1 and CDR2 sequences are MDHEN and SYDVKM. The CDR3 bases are TGTGCCAGCAGTCCAGATTTTGGCGAGCAGTACTTC. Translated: CASSPDFGEQYF.

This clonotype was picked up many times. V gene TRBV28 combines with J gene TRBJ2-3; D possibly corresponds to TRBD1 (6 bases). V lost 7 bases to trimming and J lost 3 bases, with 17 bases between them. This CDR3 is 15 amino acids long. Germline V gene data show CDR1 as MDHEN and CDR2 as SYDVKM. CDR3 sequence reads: CASTFLLGGTDTQYF. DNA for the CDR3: TGTGCCAGCACCTTCCTTTTAGGGGGAACAGATACGCAGTATTTT.

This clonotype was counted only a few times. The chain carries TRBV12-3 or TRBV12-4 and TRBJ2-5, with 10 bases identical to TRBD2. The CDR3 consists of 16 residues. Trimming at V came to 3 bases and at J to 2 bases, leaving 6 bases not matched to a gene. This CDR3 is CASSFGVAGGQETQYF. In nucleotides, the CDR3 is TGTGCCAGCAGTTTTGGGGTAGCGGGAGGACAAGAGACCCAGTACTTC.